This TCR beta chain was captured in a study of OX40 agonist ivuxolimab in advanced cancers. In the study overall: Ivuxolimab was delivered to patients intravenously every 2 weeks at doses spanning 0.01 to 10 mg/kg. Study findings and constraints: On average, CD8+ T cells had more expanded clones than CD4+.

This CDR3 spans 15 amino acids. Trimming took off 5 bases at V and 4 bases at J, with 17 bases between the two ends. CDR1 SEHNR and CDR2 FQNEAQ come from the germline V gene (reference sequence). The data were produced by immunoSEQ multiplex PCR, yet TCRdb's version contains in-frame clones alone and is incomplete. The sample holds fewer than 70,000 clones, roughly 83% seen once. With regard to this clone: No antigen is known for it.

Source: CD4+ or CD8+ T cells sorted from blood, taken in a trial of the OX40 agonist ivuxolimab. The gene calls are TRBV7-9 and TRBJ1-2; maybe TRBD1 (5 bases). The origin of this receptor is an adult with an advanced solid tumor such as melanoma, head and neck, liver or kidney cancer. The CDR3 is CASSPGAGLGYGYTF. Here the CDR3 DNA reads TGTGCCAGCAGCCCTGGGGCGGGGCTAGGCTATGGCTACACCTTC.